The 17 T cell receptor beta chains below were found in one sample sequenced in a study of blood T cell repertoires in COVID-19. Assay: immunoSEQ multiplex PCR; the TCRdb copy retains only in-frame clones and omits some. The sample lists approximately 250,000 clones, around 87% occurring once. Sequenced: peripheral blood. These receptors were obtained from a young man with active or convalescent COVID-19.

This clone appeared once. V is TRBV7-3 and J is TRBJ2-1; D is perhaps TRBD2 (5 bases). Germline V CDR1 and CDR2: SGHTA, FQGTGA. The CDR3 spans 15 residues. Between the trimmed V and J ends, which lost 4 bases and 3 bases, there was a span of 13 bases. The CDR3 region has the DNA TGTGCCAGCAGCTCATCTAGCCGGCTCTACAATGAGCAGTTCTTC. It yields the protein CASSSSSRLYNEQFF.

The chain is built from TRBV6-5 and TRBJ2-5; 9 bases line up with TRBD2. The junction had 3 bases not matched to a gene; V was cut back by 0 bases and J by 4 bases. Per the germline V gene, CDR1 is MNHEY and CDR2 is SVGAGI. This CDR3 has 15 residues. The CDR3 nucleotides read TGTGCCAGCAGTTACTCGAATAGCGGGAGAGAGACCCAGTACTTC. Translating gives CASSYSNSGRETQYF.

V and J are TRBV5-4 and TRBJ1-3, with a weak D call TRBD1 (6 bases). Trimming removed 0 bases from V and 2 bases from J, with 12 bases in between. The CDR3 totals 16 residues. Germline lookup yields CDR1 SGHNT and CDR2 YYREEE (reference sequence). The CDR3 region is CASSLGGTSTGNTIYF. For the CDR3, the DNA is TGTGCCAGCAGCTTGGGGGGGACATCCACTGGAAACACCATATATTTT.

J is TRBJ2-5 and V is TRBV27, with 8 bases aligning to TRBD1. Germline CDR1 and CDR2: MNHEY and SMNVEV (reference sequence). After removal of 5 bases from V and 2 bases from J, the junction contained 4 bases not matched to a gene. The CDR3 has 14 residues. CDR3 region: CASSNDRGQETQYF. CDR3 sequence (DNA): TGTGCCAGCAGTAACGACAGGGGACAAGAGACCCAGTACTTC.

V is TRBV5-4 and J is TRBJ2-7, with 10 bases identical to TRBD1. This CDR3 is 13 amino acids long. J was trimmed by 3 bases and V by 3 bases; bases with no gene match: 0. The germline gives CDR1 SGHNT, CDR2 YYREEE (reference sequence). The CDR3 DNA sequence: TGTGCCAGCAGCTGGGACAGGGGCTACGAGCAGTACTTC. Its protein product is CASSWDRGYEQYF. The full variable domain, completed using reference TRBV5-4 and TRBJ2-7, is ETGVTQSPTHLIKTRGQQVTLRCSSQSGHNTVSWYQQALGQGPQFIFQYYREEENGRGNFPPRFSGLQFPNYSSELNVNALELDDSALYLCASSWDRGYEQYFGPGTRLTVT.

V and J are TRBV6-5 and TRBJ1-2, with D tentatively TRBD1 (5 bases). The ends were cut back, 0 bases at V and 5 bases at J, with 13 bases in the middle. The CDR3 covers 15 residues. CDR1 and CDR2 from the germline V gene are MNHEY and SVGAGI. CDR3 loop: CASSYSAGPWYGYTF. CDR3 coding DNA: TGTGCCAGCAGTTACTCGGCGGGACCCTGGTATGGCTACACCTTC.

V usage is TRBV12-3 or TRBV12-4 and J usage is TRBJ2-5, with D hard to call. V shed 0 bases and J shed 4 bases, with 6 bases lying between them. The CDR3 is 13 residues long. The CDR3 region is CASSLARGETQYF. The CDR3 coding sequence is TGTGCCAGCAGTTTAGCACGCGGAGAGACCCAGTACTTC.

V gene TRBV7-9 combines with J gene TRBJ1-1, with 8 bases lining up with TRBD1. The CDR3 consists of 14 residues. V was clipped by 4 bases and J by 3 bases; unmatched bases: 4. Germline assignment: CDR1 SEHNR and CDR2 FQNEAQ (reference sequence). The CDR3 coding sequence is TGTGCCAGCAGCTCAACAGGGGGTGACACTGAAGCTTTCTTT. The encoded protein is CASSSTGGDTEAFF.

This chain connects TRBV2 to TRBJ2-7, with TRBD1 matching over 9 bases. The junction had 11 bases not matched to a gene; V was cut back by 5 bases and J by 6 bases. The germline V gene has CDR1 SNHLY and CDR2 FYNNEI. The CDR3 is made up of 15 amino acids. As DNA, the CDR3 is TGTGCCAGCAGTTTCAGTCACAGGGGGCTGGCCGAGCAGTACTTC. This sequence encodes CASSFSHRGLAEQYF.

The CDR3 here is CASAFVGGQGGELFF. DNA for the CDR3: TGTGCCAGCGCCTTTGTCGGCGGCCAGGGCGGGGAGCTGTTTTTT. The chain joins TRBV7-3 to TRBJ2-2; D is possibly TRBD1 (5 bases). Germline assignment: CDR1 SGHTA and CDR2 FQGTGA. Trimming took 8 bases from V and 7 from J, leaving 20 bases between them. The CDR3 is made up of 15 amino acids.

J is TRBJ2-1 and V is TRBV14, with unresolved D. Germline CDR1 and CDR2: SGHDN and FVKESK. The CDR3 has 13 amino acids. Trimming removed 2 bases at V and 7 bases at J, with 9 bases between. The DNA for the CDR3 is TGTGCCAGCAGCCAAAACCTCGGGAATGAGCAGTTCTTC. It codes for CASSQNLGNEQFF.

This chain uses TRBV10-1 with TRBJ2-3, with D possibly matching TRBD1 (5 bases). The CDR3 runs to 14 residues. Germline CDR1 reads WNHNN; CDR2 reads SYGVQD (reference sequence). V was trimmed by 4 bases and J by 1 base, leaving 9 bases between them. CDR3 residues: CASSGQSRTDTQYF. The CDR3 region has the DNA TGCGCCAGCAGTGGACAGTCCCGCACAGATACGCAGTATTTT.

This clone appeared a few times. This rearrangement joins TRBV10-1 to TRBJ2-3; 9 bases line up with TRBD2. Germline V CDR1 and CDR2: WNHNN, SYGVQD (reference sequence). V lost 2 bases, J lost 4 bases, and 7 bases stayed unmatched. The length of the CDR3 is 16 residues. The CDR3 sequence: CASSEGLALGADTQYF. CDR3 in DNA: TGCGCCAGCAGTGAGGGACTAGCGTTGGGTGCAGATACGCAGTATTTT.

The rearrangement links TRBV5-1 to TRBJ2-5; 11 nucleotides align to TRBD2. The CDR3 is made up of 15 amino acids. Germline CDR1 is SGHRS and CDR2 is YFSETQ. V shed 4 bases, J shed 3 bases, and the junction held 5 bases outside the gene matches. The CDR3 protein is CASSPLGLAEETQYF. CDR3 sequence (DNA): TGCGCCAGCAGCCCGTTGGGACTAGCGGAAGAGACCCAGTACTTC.

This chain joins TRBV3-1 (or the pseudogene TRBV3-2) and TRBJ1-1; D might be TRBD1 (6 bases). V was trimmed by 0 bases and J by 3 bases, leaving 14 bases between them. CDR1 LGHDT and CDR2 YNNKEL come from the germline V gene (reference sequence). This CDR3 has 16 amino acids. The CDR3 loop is CASSQDGGRPHTEAFF. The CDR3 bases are TGTGCCAGCAGCCAAGATGGGGGCAGGCCTCACACTGAAGCTTTCTTT.

CDR3 amino acids: CASSGRTGYETQYF. In nucleotides, the CDR3 is TGTGCCAGCAGTGGACGGACAGGGTATGAGACCCAGTACTTC. V and J are TRBV2 and TRBJ2-5; the match to TRBD1 covers 8 bases. CDR3 size: 14 residues. From germline, CDR1 is SNHLY and CDR2 FYNNEI. Losses at the gene ends were 4 bases for V and 5 bases for J; bases not matched to a gene: 6.

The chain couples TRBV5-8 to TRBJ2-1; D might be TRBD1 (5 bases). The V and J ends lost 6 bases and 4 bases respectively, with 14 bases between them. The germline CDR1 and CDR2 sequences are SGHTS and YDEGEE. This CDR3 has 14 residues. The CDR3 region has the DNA TGTGCCAGCAACTGGCTAGGGGCGTACAATGAGCAGTTCTTC. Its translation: CASNWLGAYNEQFF.